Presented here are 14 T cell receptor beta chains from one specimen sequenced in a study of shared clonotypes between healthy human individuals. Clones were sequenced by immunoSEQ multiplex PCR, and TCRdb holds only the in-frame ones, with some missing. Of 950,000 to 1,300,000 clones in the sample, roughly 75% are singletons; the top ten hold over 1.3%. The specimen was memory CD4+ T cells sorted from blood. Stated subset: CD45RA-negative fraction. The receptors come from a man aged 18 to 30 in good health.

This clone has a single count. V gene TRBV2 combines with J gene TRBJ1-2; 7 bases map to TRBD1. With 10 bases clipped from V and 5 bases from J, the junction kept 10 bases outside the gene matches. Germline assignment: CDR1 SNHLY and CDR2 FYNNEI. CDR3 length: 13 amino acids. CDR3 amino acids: CATRQGGGYGYTF. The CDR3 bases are TGTGCCACCCGACAGGGCGGGGGGTATGGCTACACCTTC.

CDR3 loop: CASSLAGLAGDTGELFF. CDR3 bases: TGTGCCAGCAGCTTGGCGGGCCTAGCGGGGGACACCGGGGAGCTGTTTTTT. The V call is TRBV5-4, the J call TRBJ2-2; 10 nucleotides agree with TRBD2. V shed 0 bases and J 3 bases; nucleotides not matched to a gene: 5. The CDR3 sequence is 17 residues long. The germline V gene has CDR1 SGHNT and CDR2 YYREEE (reference sequence).

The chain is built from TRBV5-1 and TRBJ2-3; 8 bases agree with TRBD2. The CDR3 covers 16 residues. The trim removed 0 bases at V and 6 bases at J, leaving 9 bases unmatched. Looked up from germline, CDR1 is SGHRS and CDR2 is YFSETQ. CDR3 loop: CASSLGTGGPSDTQYF. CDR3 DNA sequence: TGCGCCAGCAGCTTGGGAACGGGAGGGCCCTCCGATACGCAGTATTTT.

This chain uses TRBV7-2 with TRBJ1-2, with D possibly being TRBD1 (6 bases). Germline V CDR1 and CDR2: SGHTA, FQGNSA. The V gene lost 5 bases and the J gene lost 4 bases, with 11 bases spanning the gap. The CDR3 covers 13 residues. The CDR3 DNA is TGTGCCAGCAGCGATCGACAGGCCTATGGCTACACCTTC. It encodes CASSDRQAYGYTF.

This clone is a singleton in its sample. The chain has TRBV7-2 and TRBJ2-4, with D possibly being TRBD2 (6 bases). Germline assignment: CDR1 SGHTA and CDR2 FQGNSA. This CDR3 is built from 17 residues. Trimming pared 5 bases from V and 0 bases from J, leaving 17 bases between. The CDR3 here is CASSPTGSRLAKNIQYF. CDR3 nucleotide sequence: TGTGCCAGCAGCCCCACCGGGAGCCGACTAGCCAAAAACATTCAGTACTTC.

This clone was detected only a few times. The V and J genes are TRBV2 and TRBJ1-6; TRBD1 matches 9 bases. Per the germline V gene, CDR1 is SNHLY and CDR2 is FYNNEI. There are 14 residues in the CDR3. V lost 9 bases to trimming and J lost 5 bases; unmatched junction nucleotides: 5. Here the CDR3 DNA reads TGTGCCAGTACGAGGGACAGGGATAATTCACCCCTCCACTTT. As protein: CASTRDRDNSPLHF.

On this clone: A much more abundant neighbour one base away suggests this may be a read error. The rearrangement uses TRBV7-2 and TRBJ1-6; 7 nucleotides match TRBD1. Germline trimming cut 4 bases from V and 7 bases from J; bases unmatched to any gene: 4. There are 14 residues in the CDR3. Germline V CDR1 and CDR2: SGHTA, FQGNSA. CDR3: CASSYRDRNSPLHF. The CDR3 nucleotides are TGTGCCAGCAGCTACCGGGACAGAAATTCACCCCTCCACTTT. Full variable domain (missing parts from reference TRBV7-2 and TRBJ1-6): GAGVSQSPSNKVTEKGKDVELRCDPISGHTALYWYRQSLGQGLEFLIYFQGNSAPDKSGLPSDRFSAERTGGSVSTLTIQRTQQEDSAVYLCASSYRDRNSPLHFGNGTRLTVT.

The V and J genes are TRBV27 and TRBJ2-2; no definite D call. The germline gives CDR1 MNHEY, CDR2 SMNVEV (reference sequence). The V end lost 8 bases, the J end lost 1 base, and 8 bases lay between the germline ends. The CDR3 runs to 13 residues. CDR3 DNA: TGTGCCAGCCGGGCCATGAACACCGGGGAGCTGTTTTTT. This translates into CASRAMNTGELFF.

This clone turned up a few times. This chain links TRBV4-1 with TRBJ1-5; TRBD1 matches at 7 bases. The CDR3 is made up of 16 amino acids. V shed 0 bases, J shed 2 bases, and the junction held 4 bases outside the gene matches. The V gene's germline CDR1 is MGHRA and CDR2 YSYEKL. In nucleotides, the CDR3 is TGCGCCAGCAGCCAAGATCCCAGGGGGGGCAATCAGCCCCAGCATTTT. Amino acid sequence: CASSQDPRGGNQPQHF.

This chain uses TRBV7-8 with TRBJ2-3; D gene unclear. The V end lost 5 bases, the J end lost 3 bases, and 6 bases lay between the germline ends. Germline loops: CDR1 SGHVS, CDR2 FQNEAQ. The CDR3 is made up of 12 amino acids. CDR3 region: CASSPRTDTQYF. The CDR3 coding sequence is TGTGCCAGCAGCCCGAGAACAGATACGCAGTATTTT. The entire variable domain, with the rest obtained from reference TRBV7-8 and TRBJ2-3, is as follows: GAGVSQSPRYKVAKRGQDVALRCDPISGHVSLFWYQQALGQGPEFLTYFQNEAQLDKSGLPSDRFFAERPEGSVSTLKIQRTQQEDSAVYLCASSPRTDTQYFGPGTRLTVL.

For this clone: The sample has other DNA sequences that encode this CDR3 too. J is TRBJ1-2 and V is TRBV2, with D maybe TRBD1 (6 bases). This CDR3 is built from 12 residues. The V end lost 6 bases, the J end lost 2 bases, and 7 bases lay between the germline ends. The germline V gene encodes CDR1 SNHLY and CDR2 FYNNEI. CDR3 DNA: TGTGCCAGCAGGCAGGGGAACTATGGCTACACCTTC. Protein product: CASRQGNYGYTF.

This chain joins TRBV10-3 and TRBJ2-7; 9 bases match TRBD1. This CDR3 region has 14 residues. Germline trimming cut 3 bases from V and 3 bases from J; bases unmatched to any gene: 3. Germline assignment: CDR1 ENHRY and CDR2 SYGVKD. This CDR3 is CAISERTGVYEQYF. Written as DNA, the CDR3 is TGTGCCATCAGTGAACGGACAGGGGTCTACGAGCAGTACTTC.

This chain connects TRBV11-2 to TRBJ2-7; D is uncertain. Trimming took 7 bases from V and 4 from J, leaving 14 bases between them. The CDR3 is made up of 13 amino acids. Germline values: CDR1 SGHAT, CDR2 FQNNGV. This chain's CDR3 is CASTLGGVYEQYF. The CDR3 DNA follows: TGTGCCAGCACCCTTGGTGGGGTTTACGAGCAGTACTTC.

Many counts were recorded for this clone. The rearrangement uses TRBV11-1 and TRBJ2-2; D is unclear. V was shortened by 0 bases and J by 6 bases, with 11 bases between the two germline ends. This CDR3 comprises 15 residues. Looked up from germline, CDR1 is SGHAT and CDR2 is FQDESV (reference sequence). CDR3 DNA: TGTGCCAGCAGCTTAGCGTTAGCTAACGCCGGGGAGCTGTTTTTT. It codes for CASSLALANAGELFF.